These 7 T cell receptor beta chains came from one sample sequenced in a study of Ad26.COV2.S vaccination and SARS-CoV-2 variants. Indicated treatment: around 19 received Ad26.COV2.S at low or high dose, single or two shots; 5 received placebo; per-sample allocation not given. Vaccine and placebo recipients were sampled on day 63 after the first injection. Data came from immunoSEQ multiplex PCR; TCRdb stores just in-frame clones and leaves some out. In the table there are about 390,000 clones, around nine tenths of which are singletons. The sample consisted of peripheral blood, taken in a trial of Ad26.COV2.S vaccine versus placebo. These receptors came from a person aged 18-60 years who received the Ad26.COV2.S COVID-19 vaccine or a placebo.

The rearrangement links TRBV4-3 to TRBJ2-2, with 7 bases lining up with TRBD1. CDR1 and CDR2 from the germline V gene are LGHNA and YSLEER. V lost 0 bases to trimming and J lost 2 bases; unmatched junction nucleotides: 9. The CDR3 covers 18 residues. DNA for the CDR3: TGCGCCAGCAGCCAAGATCCGGTAGGGACAGAAAACACCGGGGAGCTGTTTTTT. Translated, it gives CASSQDPVGTENTGELFF.

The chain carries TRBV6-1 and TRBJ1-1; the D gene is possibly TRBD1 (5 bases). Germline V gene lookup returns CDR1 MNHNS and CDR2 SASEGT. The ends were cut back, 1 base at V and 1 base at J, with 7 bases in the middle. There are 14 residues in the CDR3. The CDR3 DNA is TGTGCCAGCAGTGAAGTACAGGCGAACACTGAAGCTTTCTTT. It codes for CASSEVQANTEAFF.

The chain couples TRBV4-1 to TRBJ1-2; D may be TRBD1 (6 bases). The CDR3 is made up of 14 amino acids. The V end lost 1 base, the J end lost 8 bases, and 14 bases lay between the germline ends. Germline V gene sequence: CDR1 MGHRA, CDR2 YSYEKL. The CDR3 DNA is TGCGCCAGCAGCCAAGTTCCAGGGGTGCGCGGCTACACCTTC. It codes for CASSQVPGVRGYTF.

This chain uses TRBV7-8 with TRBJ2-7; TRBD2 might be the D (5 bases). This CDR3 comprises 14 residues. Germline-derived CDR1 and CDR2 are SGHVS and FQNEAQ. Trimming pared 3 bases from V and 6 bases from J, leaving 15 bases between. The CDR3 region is CASSFRTPLGEQYF. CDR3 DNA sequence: TGTGCCAGCAGCTTCCGGACTCCTCTTGGCGAGCAGTACTTC.

The CDR3 loop is CASSRGTGSFEQYF. For the CDR3, the DNA is TGTGCCAGTAGTAGGGGGACAGGAAGCTTCGAGCAGTACTTC. This chain connects TRBV19 to TRBJ2-7; 8 bases fit TRBD1. Germline assignment: CDR1 LNHDA and CDR2 SQIVND (reference sequence). V lost 4 bases and J lost 6; bases outside the gene matches: 8. This CDR3 is 14 amino acids long.

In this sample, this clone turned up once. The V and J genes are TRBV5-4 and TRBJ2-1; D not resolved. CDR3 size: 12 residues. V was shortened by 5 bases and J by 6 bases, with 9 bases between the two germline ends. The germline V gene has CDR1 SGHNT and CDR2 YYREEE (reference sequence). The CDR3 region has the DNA TGTGCCAGCAGTCCTTGGGGCAATGAGCAGTTCTTC. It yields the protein CASSPWGNEQFF.

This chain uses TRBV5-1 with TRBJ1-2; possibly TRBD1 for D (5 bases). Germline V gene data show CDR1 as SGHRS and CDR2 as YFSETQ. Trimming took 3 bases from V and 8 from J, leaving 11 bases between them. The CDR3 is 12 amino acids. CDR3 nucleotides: TGCGCCAGCAGCTCCGGGACGCAAGGCTACACCTTC. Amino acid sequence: CASSSGTQGYTF.